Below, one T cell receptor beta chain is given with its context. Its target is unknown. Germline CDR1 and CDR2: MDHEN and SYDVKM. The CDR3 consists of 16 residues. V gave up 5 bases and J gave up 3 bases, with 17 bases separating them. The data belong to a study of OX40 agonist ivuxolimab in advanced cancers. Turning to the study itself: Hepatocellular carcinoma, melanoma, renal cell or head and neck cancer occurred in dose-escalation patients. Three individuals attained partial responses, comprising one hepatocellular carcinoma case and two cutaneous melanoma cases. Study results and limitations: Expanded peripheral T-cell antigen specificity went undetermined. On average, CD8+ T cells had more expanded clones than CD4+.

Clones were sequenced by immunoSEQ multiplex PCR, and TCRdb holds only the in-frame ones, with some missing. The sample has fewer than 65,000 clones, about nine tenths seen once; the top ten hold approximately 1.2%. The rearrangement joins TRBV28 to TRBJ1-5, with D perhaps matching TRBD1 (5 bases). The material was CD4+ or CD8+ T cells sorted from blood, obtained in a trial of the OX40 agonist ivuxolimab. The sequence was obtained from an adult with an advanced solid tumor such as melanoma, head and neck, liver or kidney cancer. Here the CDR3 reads CASSPLTAPDNQPQHF. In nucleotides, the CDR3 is TGTGCCAGCAGTCCGTTGACAGCCCCCGACAATCAGCCCCAGCATTTT.